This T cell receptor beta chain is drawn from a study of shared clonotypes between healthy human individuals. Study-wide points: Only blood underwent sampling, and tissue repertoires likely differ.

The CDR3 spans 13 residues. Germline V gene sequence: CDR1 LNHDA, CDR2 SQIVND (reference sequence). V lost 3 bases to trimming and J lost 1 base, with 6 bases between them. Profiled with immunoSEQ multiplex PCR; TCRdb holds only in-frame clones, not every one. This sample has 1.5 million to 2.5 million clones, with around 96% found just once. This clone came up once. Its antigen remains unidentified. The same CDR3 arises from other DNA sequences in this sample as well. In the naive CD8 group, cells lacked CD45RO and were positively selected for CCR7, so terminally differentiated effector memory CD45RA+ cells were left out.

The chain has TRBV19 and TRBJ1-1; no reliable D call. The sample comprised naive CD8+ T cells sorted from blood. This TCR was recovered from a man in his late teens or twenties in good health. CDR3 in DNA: TGTGCCAGTAGTATCGTTGAGAACACTGAAGCTTTCTTT. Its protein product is CASSIVENTEAFF.